The 14 T cell receptor beta chains below all came from one sample that was sequenced in a study of shared clonotypes between healthy human individuals. CD45RO-negative CD8 cells positively selected for CCR7 made up the naive population, which excluded terminally differentiated effector memory CD45RA+ cells. Using immunoSEQ multiplex PCR, the repertoire was profiled, and TCRdb retains in-frame clones only, with some absent. Here the sample spans about 820,000 clones, 85% to 95% being singletons. Sequenced sample: naive CD8+ T cells sorted from blood. Receptors originate from a young man in good health.

The V call is TRBV5-6, the J call TRBJ2-7; D unresolved. V lost 0 bases to trimming and J lost 4 bases, with 14 bases between them. The CDR3 is 15 amino acids. The germline CDR1 and CDR2 sequences are SGHDT and YYEEEE. CDR3 protein: CASSLGVRGKYEQYF. In DNA, the CDR3 is TGTGCCAGCAGCTTGGGGGTCCGTGGGAAGTACGAGCAGTACTTC.

This clone is a singleton in its sample. The chain combines TRBV27 with TRBJ2-3, with 9 bases that match TRBD2. The germline gives CDR1 MNHEY, CDR2 SMNVEV (reference sequence). J lost 4 bases, V lost 4 bases, and 3 bases had no gene match. This CDR3 spans 14 amino acids. CDR3 amino acids: CASSYQREADTQYF. For the CDR3, the DNA is TGTGCCAGCAGTTACCAGCGGGAGGCAGATACGCAGTATTTT.

This chain joins TRBV9 and TRBJ1-1; possible D gene TRBD1, 6 bases. Germline V gene data show CDR1 as SGDLS and CDR2 as YYNGEE. This CDR3 has 11 amino acids. The germline V and J ends were trimmed by 6 bases and 7 bases, with 10 bases remaining between them. CDR3 loop: CASKKGGEAFF. As DNA, the CDR3 is TGTGCCAGCAAAAAAGGGGGTGAAGCTTTCTTT.

The CDR3 here is CASSDGTQYF. The CDR3 DNA follows: TGTGCCAGCAGTGATGGGACCCAGTACTTC. The chain uses TRBV2 and TRBJ2-5; D is unresolved. Looked up from germline, CDR1 is SNHLY and CDR2 is FYNNEI. This CDR3 spans 10 amino acids. V lost 3 bases and J lost 7, with 3 bases in between.

This sequence joins TRBV7-9 and TRBJ2-5; tentatively, D is TRBD1 (6 bases). V lost 6 bases, J lost 3 bases, and 14 bases lay in between. This CDR3 has 14 amino acids. CDR1 is SEHNR, CDR2 FQNEAQ, per germline (reference sequence). The CDR3 nucleotides are TGTGCCAGCAGACCTCGGGACACCGAAGAGACCCAGTACTTC. Its translation: CASRPRDTEETQYF.

This clone was seen more than once but under ten times. The chain joins TRBV28 to TRBJ2-7; unclear D gene. Deletions cut 6 bases from V and 0 bases from J, with 6 bases between. Germline V gives CDR1 MDHEN, CDR2 SYDVKM. The CDR3 extends over 12 amino acids. For the CDR3, the DNA is TGTGCCAGCAGCGACATCTCCTACGAGCAGTACTTC. Translated, it gives CASSDISYEQYF. Together with reference TRBV28 and TRBJ2-7, the CDR3 gives the full variable domain: DVKVTQSSRYLVKRTGEKVFLECVQDMDHENMFWYRQDPGLGLRLIYFSYDVKMKEKGDIPEGYSVSREKKERFSLILESASTNQTSMYLCASSDISYEQYFGPGTRLTVT.

V and J are TRBV29-1 and TRBJ2-7; D is perhaps TRBD1 (5 bases). Germline CDR1 reads SQVTM; CDR2 reads ANQGSEA. Trimming removed 1 base at V and 0 bases at J, with 16 bases between. This CDR3 is 16 amino acids long. This CDR3 is CSVEGGTGDSSYEQYF. In DNA, the CDR3 is TGCAGCGTTGAAGGCGGAACAGGCGATAGCTCCTACGAGCAGTACTTC.

The rearrangement links TRBV23-1 to TRBJ1-1; D ambiguous. TRBV23-1 is noted as an ORF with a role that remains uncertain. This CDR3 contains 15 residues. Trimming removed 1 base at V and 2 bases at J, with 11 bases between. The CDR3 DNA reads as TGCGCCAGCAGTCAATGCGTCGAGAGAAACACTGAAGCTTTCTTT. The encoded protein is CASSQCVERNTEAFF.

The rearrangement joins TRBV7-9 to TRBJ1-4; D remains ambiguous. V gave up 6 bases and J gave up 3 bases, with 11 bases separating them. Germline V gene sequence: CDR1 SEHNR, CDR2 FQNEAQ (reference sequence). This CDR3 contains 14 residues. The DNA of the CDR3 is TGTGCCAGCAGGGTGTTATCTCCTAATGAAAAACTGTTTTTT. The encoded protein is CASRVLSPNEKLFF.

About this clone: Other DNA variants within this sample encode the same CDR3. V is TRBV9 and J is TRBJ2-1; a possible D gene is TRBD2 (6 bases). Between the trimmed V and J ends, which lost 7 bases and 7 bases, there was a span of 9 bases. Germline V gene sequence: CDR1 SGDLS, CDR2 YYNGEE. This CDR3 contains 11 residues. CDR3 nucleotide sequence: TGTGCCAGCGGGGGACTGAATGAGCAGTTCTTC. It is translated as CASGGLNEQFF.

J is TRBJ1-2 and V is TRBV15; D uncertain. CDR1 and CDR2 from the germline V gene are LNHNV and YYDKDF (reference sequence). V was clipped by 3 bases and J by 7 bases, with 18 bases between them. The CDR3 is 15 amino acids. CDR3 region: CATSSHFRAEGGYTF. For the CDR3, the DNA is TGTGCCACCAGCAGCCACTTCCGGGCAGAGGGTGGCTACACCTTC.

The genes are TRBV11-2 and TRBJ2-7, with D hard to call. This CDR3 comprises 15 residues. The germline V and J ends were trimmed by 1 base and 3 bases, with 13 bases remaining between them. Germline V gene data show CDR1 as SGHAT and CDR2 as FQNNGV. Written as DNA, the CDR3 is TGTGCCAGCAGCTTAGGCTCTAACCACTACTACGAGCAGTACTTC. Protein sequence: CASSLGSNHYYEQYF.

The gene calls are TRBV6-5 and TRBJ1-3; no reliable D call. The germline CDR1 and CDR2 sequences are MNHEY and SVGAGI. V was clipped by 4 bases and J by 4 bases, with 8 bases between them. The CDR3 runs 13 residues. The CDR3 loop is CASSSVRGNTIYF. Here the CDR3 DNA reads TGTGCCAGCAGTTCTGTGCGCGGAAACACCATATATTTT.

On this clone: One junction end does not reproduce the germline sequence, and a read error may be involved. Other DNA sequences from this sample encode an identical CDR3 as well. The chain combines TRBV7-3 with TRBJ2-3; the match to TRBD1 covers 9 bases. The germline V gene has CDR1 SGHTA and CDR2 FQGTGA. The CDR3 contains 15 residues. The CDR3 region has the DNA TGTGCCAGCAGCCTAACAGGGGGCTGGACAGATACGCAGTATTTT. This translates into CASSLTGGWTDTQYF.